This TCR beta chain originates from a study of T cell repertoires in cytomegalovirus infection. For the study at large: It can be stated that public TCR beta signatures indicated CMV infection as well as a matching HLA type. Study-wide results and caveats: Pooled public TCR beta family frequency picked out CMV carriers with the relevant HLA. Ex vivo, HLA-C-restricted CMV-specific TCR beta clonotypes prevailed over the rest of the response.

The CDR3 covers 16 residues. Germline CDR1 and CDR2: MNHEY and SVGEGT. The V end lost 2 bases, the J end lost 4 bases, and 12 bases lay between the germline ends. A single record per CDR3 protein comes from TCRdb applying MiXCR to the reads. The sample carries some 900,000 distinct CDR3 sequences, about 33% recorded once. About this clonotype itself: Its specificity is unknown.

This clonotype was sampled from a human donor in good health (CMV status not recorded). Some clones in this sample may be carry-over from other donors' samples. This specimen was cultured CD8+ T cells from PBMCs, taken from culture after CMV antigen stimulation. J is TRBJ1-6 and V is TRBV6-2 or TRBV6-3; a possible D gene is TRBD1 (5 bases). The CDR3, as DNA: TGTGCCAGCAGTTACGGACTACGGGGGTATAATTCACCCCTCCACTTT. It is translated as CASSYGLRGYNSPLHF.